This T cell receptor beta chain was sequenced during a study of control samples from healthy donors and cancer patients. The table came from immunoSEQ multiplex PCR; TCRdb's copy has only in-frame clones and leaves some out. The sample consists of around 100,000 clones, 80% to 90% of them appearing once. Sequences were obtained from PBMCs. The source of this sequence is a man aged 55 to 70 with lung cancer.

Here the CDR3 reads CASSLERQETQYF. In DNA, the CDR3 is TGTGCCAGCAGCTTAGAACGTCAAGAGACCCAGTACTTC. The chain recombines TRBV7-2 with TRBJ2-5; D not resolved. Trimming removed 1 base at V and 2 bases at J, with 5 bases between. The CDR3 loop spans 13 amino acids. Per the germline V gene, CDR1 is SGHTA and CDR2 is FQGNSA.